This T cell receptor beta chain was identified in a study of T cell repertoires in cytomegalovirus infection (dated by TCRdb to the late 2010s). The study in broad terms: Because public TCR beta signatures pointed to carriage of CMV infection together with the matching HLA type, the HLA type of each donor mattered for the analysis. What the authors observed across the whole study: The ex vivo response was dominated by HLA-C-restricted CMV-specific TCR beta clonotypes, and the single most frequent clonotype in two of eight donors was supplied by these HLA-C-restricted clonotypes. Carriers of CMV infection plus the relevant HLA type were discriminated by the cumulative frequency of public TCR beta family members in the study cohort and in an independent roughly 320-donor cohort.

This clonotype was recorded at least ten times. Its specific antigen is unknown. Nothing much larger sits one base from this clone, and base qualities are not available. Including the terminal cysteine and phenylalanine, the CDR3 comprises 13 residues. Solely the CDR3 DNA is kept, with 39 bases framed from the first base. From a lookup of the germline V gene (reference sequence), CDR1 and CDR2 are DFQATT and SNEGSKA. Trimming at the junction amounts to 6 bases on V and 10 bases on J, and the germline ends lie 18 bases apart. Sequencing was carried out with an Illumina HiSeq 1500. In TCRdb, the public reads were trimmed at Q25 with fastp and aligned with MiXCR, with productive beta chains retained. Each record represents a unique CDR3 protein, reported with the most common genes and DNA among its rows. This sample gives about 300,000 distinct CDR3 sequences in total; around 9.1% of them show up just once. Over 2.5% of the sample rests with the top ten.

The sequenced material came from PBMCs. The sequence links TRBV20-1 to TRBJ1-4, with no confident D gene call. The TCR originated in a human donor in good health (CMV status not recorded). Some clones in this sample may be carry-over from other donors' samples. The CDR3 reads as follows: CSATGPVLGKLFF. The DNA sequence follows: TGCAGTGCCACCGGACCAGTCTTGGGAAAACTGTTTTTT.